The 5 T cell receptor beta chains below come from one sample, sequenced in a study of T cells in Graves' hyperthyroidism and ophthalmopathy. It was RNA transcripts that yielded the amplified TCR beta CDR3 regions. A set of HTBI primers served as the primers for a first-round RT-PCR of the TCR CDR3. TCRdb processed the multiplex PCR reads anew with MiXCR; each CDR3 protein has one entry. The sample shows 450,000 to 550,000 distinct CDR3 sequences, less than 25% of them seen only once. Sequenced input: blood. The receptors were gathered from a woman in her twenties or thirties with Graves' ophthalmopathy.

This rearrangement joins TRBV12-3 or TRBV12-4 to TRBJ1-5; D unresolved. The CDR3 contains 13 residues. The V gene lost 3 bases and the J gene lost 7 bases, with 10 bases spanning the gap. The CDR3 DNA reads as TGTGCCAGCAGTTTCTCTGAGCGGCAGCCCCAGCATTTT. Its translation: CASSFSERQPQHF.

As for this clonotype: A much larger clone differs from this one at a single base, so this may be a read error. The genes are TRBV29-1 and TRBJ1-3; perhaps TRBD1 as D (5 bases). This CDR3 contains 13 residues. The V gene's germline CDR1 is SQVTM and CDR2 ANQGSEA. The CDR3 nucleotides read TGCAGCATTGAGGTGGGGGCTGGAAACACCATATATTTT. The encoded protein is CSIEVGAGNTIYF. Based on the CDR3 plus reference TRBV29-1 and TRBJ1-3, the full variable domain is SAVISQKPSRDICQRGTSLTIQCQVDSQVTMMFWYRQQPGQSLTLIATANQGSEATYESGFVIDKFPISRPNLTFSTLTVSNMSPEDSSIYLCSIEVGAGNTIYFGEGSWLTVV.

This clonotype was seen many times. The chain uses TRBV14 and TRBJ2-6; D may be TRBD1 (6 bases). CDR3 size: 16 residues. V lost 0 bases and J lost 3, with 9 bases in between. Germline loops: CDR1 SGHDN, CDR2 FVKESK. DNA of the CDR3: TGTGCCAGCAGCCAAGATACAGGGAATGGGGCCAACGTCCTGACTTTC. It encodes CASSQDTGNGANVLTF. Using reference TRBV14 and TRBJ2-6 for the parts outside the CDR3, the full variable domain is EAGVTQFPSHSVIEKGQTVTLRCDPISGHDNLYWYRRVMGKEIKFLLHFVKESKQDESGMPNNRFLAERTGGTYSTLKVQPAELEDSGVYFCASSQDTGNGANVLTFGAGSRLTVL.

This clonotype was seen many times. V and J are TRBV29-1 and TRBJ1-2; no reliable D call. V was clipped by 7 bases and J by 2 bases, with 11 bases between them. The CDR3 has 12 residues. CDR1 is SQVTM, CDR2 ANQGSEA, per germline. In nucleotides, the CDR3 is TGCAGCGCCGGGCAGGCCAACTATGGCTACACCTTC. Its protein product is CSAGQANYGYTF.

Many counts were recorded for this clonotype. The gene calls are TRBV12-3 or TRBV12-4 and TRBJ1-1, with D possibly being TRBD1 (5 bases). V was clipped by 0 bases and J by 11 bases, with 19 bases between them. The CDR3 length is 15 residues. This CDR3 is CASSLARYGASWAFF. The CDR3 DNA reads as TGTGCCAGCAGTTTAGCGCGATATGGGGCAAGCTGGGCTTTCTTT.